A selection of T cell receptor beta chains follows, all from one sample in a study of blood T cell repertoires in COVID-19. Profiling relied on immunoSEQ multiplex PCR, and the TCRdb table lists in-frame clones only, not all of them. The sample lists 70,000 to 85,000 clones, more than 65% occurring once. The sample was peripheral blood. These receptors all come from an elderly man with acute or convalescent COVID-19. CDR3s include the opening cysteine and the closing phenylalanine or tryptophan. The order of the fields is clone size, V gene, J gene, D gene, CDR3 DNA, CDR3 protein. D genes are given only for firm matches. Clone size is shown for a subset of rows, as once, few, many or a class of expanded clone.

NA,TRBV7-3,TRBJ1-2,TRBD1,TGTGCCAGCAGCCCTGGACAGGGGGATGGCTACACCTTC,CASSPGQGDGYTF
NA,TRBV11-2,TRBJ1-3,NA,TGTGCCAGCAGCTTAGGGACAGCCGGAAACACCATATATTTT,CASSLGTAGNTIYF
NA,TRBV19,TRBJ1-4,NA,TGTGCCAGTAGACCGGTGGGAAACGGGGTAGGCGAAAAACTGTTTTTT,CASRPVGNGVGEKLFF
NA,TRBV6-4,TRBJ1-2,NA,TGTGCCAGCAGTCGAGGGACATGGGGCTCGGGTGGCTACACCTTC,CASSRGTWGSGGYTF
NA,TRBV7-9,TRBJ2-5,NA,TGTGCCAGCAGCTCCGCATCCTCGGTCGCAGAGACCCAGTACTTC,CASSSASSVAETQYF
NA,TRBV18,TRBJ1-5,NA,TGTGCCAGCTCACTGAGCGACGGGAATCAGCCCCAGCATTTT,CASSLSDGNQPQHF
NA,TRBV6-1,TRBJ1-6,NA,TGTGCCAGCAGTGAACAGCCTCTGGGGGCGCGATATAATTCACCCCTCCACTTT,CASSEQPLGARYNSPLHF
once,TRBV19,TRBJ2-3,NA,TGTGCCAGTAGTATGGCGGCGGCTAGCACAGATACGCAGTATTTT,CASSMAAASTDTQYF
NA,TRBV6-5,TRBJ2-7,NA,TGTGCCAGCAGTTATTTGAGAGAGGCCTACGAGCAGTACTTC,CASSYLREAYEQYF
NA,TRBV9,TRBJ2-3,TRBD1,TGTGCCAGCAGCTCATCCGGGACAGGGATCACAGATACGCAGTATTTT,CASSSSGTGITDTQYF
NA,TRBV28,TRBJ1-1,NA,TGTGCCAGCAGTTTGACATTGAACACTGAAGCTTTCTTT,CASSLTLNTEAFF
few,TRBV5-1,TRBJ2-5,TRBD2,TGCGCCAGCAGCTTGGGGGCCCTAGCGGGGGGTTTCCAAGAGACCCAGTACTTC,CASSLGALAGGFQETQYF
once,TRBV5-1,TRBJ2-1,TRBD2,TGCGCCAGCAGCGAGGCGGGGGGCCCCTACAATGAGCAGTTCTTC,CASSEAGGPYNEQFF
NA,TRBV3-1/TRBV3-2,TRBJ2-3,TRBD2,TGTGCCAGCAGCCGAACTAGCGGGGTCACAGATACGCAGTATTTT,CASSRTSGVTDTQYF
NA,TRBV7-8,TRBJ1-2,NA,TGTGCCAGCAGCTTAGCGACGCAGGGAGGCTATGGCTACACCTTC,CASSLATQGGYGYTF
NA,TRBV11-2,TRBJ1-2,TRBD1,TGTGCCAGCAGCTTGGGACAGGAGGGCTATGGCTACACCTTC,CASSLGQEGYGYTF
NA,TRBV7-2,TRBJ2-5,TRBD1,TGTGCCAGCAGCTTCGACAGGGTGGCGAGGGAGACCCAGTACTTC,CASSFDRVARETQYF
NA,TRBV6-5,TRBJ2-2,NA,TGTGCCAGCAGTTACTCGACAGGGAACACCGGGGAGCTGTTTTTT,CASSYSTGNTGELFF
NA,TRBV7-9,TRBJ2-3,TRBD2,TGTGCCAGCAGCGGTAACCCCTTTGGGGGGGGAGGGTCAGATACGCAGTATTTT,CASSGNPFGGGGSDTQYF
NA,TRBV9,TRBJ2-3,TRBD2,TGTGCCAGCAGCCCCAGAATGGCGGGGGATGGAGATACGCAGTATTTT,CASSPRMAGDGDTQYF
NA,TRBV4-2,TRBJ1-2,NA,TGTGCCAGCAGCCAAGATTTGACTTATGGCTACACCTTC,CASSQDLTYGYTF
NA,TRBV7-2,TRBJ2-7,NA,TGTGCCAGCAGCTTAGTCCGGGGGGCGGCCTACGAGCAGTACTTC,CASSLVRGAAYEQYF
NA,TRBV5-5,TRBJ2-3,TRBD2,TGTGCCAGCAGCTTGAAGCGGGGAGACACAGATACGCAGTATTTT,CASSLKRGDTDTQYF
NA,TRBV5-6,TRBJ1-6,TRBD1,TGTGCCAGCAGCTTCGGGGGGAAGACAGGGGATAATTCACCCCTCCACTTT,CASSFGGKTGDNSPLHF
NA,TRBV4-1,TRBJ2-1,NA,TGCGCCAGCAGCCAAGGTAGGGCAAGGGGCTACAATGAGCAGTTCTTC,CASSQGRARGYNEQFF
NA,TRBV10-3,TRBJ2-3,NA,TGTGCCATCAGTGTACAGGGACGGGCAACAGATACGCAGTATTTT,CAISVQGRATDTQYF
once,TRBV18,TRBJ2-1,TRBD2,TGTGCCAGCTCACAGGGACTAGCGGGGGGCTACAATGAGCAGTTCTTC,CASSQGLAGGYNEQFF
NA,TRBV4-2,TRBJ2-1,TRBD2,TGTGCCAGCAGCCAAGATTTAGCGGGGGGGCTCTACAATGAGCAGTTCTTC,CASSQDLAGGLYNEQFF
NA,TRBV19,TRBJ1-1,NA,TGTGCCAGTAGTAAACAGCTTAACACTGAAGCTTTCTTT,CASSKQLNTEAFF
NA,TRBV18,TRBJ1-1,NA,TGTGCCAGCTCACCAGGGCTCTCCACGAACACTGAAGCTTTCTTT,CASSPGLSTNTEAFF
NA,TRBV27,TRBJ2-3,TRBD2,TGTGCCATATACGGGAGGCAAATTTTCACAGATACGCAGTATTTT,CAIYGRQIFTDTQYF
few,TRBV11-2,TRBJ1-1,TRBD1,TGTGCCAGCACCCAAGGGGGCCGAATCGCCTCAGAAGCTTTCTTT,CASTQGGRIASEAFF
NA,TRBV7-2,TRBJ1-1,NA,TGTGCCAGCAGCCAATTTAGGGGGAACACTGAAGCTTTCTTT,CASSQFRGNTEAFF
NA,TRBV14,TRBJ2-1,NA,TGTGCCAGCAGCTCCCGAGGGAGGACAGAGCAGTTCTTC,CASSSRGRTEQFF
NA,TRBV5-1,TRBJ1-4,TRBD1,TGCGCCAGCAGCGCGACAGGGGGCTCTACTAATGAAAAACTGTTTTTT,CASSATGGSTNEKLFF
once,TRBV9,TRBJ2-3,NA,TGTGCCAGCAGCGTAGATCCTAGGACAGATACGCAGTATTTT,CASSVDPRTDTQYF
NA,TRBV6-5,TRBJ2-1,TRBD1,TGTGCCAGCATCCGGACAGGGGAGTATGAGCAGTTCTTC,CASIRTGEYEQFF
few,TRBV7-3,TRBJ2-2,TRBD1,TGTGCCAGCAGCTTCACAGGGGCCGGCACCGGGGAGCTGTTTTTT,CASSFTGAGTGELFF
NA,TRBV14,TRBJ1-4,NA,TGTGCCAGCAGCCCCCTTACTAATGAAAAACTGTTTTTT,CASSPLTNEKLFF
NA,TRBV2,TRBJ2-2,TRBD1,TGTGCCAGCAGTGGGGACAGGGCGAGCACCGGGGAGCTGTTTTTT,CASSGDRASTGELFF
NA,TRBV19,TRBJ1-5,NA,TGTGCCACCCGGACAGCTGTAGATTATAGCAATCAGCCCCAGCATTTT,CATRTAVDYSNQPQHF
NA,TRBV27,TRBJ1-5,TRBD1,TGTGCCAGCAGTCTTTGGACAGGCGATAGCAATCAGCCCCAGCATTTT,CASSLWTGDSNQPQHF
NA,TRBV6-5,TRBJ1-1,NA,TGTGCCAGCAGTTACCGGGGGACGAACACTGAAGCTTTCTTT,CASSYRGTNTEAFF
once,TRBV5-5,TRBJ2-5,NA,TGTGCCAGCAGCTTACTCGAGACCCAGTACTTC,CASSLLETQYF
NA,TRBV9,TRBJ2-3,TRBD2,TGTGCCAGCAGCCAAGCTAGCGGGGGGGCCGTCTCAGATACGCAGTATTTT,CASSQASGGAVSDTQYF
NA,TRBV9,TRBJ2-7,TRBD1,TGTGCCAGCAGCGTAGGGAGCGGGACAGGGGACAACGAGCAGTACTTC,CASSVGSGTGDNEQYF
NA,TRBV6-4,TRBJ2-1,TRBD1,TGTGCCAGCAGACGGACAGGGGAGGGTTCGGATGAGCAGTTCTTC,CASRRTGEGSDEQFF
few,TRBV5-1,TRBJ1-6,TRBD1,TGCGCCAGCAGCACCGTCCCTCGGGGCAGGGGGCAGTCACCCCTCCACTTT,CASSTVPRGRGQSPLHF
NA,TRBV2,TRBJ2-7,TRBD2,TGTGCCAGCAGATTCCTAGCGGATGACTACGAGCAGTACTTC,CASRFLADDYEQYF